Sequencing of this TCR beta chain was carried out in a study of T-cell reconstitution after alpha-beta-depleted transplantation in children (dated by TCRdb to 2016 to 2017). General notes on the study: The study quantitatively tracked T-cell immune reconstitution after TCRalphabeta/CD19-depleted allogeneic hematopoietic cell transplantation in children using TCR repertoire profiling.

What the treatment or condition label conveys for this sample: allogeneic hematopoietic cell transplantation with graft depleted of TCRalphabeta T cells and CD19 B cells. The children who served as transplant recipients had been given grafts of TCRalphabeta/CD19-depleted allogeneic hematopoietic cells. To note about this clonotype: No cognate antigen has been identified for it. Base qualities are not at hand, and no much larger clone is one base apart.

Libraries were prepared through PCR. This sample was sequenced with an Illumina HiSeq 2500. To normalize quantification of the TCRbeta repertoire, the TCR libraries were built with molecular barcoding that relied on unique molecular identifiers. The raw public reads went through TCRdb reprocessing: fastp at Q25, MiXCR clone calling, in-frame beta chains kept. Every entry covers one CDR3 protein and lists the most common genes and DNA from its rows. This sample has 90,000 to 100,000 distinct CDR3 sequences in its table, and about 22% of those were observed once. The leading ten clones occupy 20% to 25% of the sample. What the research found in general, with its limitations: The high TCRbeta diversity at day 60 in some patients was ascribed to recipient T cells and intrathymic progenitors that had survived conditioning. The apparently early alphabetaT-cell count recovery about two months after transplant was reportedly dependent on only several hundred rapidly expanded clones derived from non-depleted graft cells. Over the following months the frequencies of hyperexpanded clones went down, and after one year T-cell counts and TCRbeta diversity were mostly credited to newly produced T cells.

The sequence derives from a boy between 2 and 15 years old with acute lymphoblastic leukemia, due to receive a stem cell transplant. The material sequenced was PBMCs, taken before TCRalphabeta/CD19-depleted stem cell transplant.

The CDR3 reads as follows: CASSGAISGDNEQFF. The base sequence is TGTGCCAGCAGTGGGGCGATTAGCGGAGACAATGAGCAGTTCTTC. The V and J segments used are TRBV6-1 and TRBJ2-1, with a weak D call of TRBD2 (6 bases match). From the cysteine through the phenylalanine, the CDR3 covers 15 amino acids. The retained sequence is limited to the CDR3, 45 bases, with the frame set at the first base. CDR1 is given as MNHNS and CDR2 as SASEGT, both from the germline V gene. V loses 4 bases, J loses 5 bases, and the germline ends lie 15 bases apart.